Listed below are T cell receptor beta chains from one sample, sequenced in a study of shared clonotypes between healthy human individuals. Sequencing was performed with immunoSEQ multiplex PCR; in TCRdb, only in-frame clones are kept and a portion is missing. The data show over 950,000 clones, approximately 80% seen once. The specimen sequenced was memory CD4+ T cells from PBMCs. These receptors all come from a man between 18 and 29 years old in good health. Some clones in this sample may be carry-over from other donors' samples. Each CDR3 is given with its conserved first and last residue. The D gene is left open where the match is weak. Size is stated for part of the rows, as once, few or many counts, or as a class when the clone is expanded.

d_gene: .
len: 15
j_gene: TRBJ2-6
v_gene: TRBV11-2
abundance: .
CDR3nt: TGTGCCAGCAGCTTAGGACAGCCTGGGGCCAACGTCCTGACTTTC
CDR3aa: CASSLGQPGANVLTF

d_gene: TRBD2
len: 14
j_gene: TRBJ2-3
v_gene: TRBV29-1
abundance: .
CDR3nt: TGCAGCGTTGATACTAGCGGGAGGTTAGATACGCAGTATTTT
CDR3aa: CSVDTSGRLDTQYF

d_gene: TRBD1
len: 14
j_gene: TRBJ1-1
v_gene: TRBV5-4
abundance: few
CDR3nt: TGTGCCAGCAGCTTGGGCGGGACAGGGGGCGAAGCTTTCTTT
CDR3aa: CASSLGGTGGEAFF

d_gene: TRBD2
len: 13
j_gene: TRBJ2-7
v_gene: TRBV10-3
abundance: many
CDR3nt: TGTGCCACCGCTAGCGGCCAAGGCAACGAGCAGTACTTC
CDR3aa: CATASGQGNEQYF

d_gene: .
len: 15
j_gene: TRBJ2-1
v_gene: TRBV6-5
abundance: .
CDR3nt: TGTGCCAGCAGCCTCAAACCCAGGGGAGGTAATGAGCAGTTCTTC
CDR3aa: CASSLKPRGGNEQFF

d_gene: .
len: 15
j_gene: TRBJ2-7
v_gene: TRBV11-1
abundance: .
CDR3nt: TGTGCCAGCAGCTTAGCGTCAGACAGTCCCTACGAGCAGTACTTC
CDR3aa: CASSLASDSPYEQYF

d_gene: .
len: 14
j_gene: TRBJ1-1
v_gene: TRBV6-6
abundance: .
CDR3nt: TGTGCCAGCAGTTACTTCGCCGAGAACACTGAAGCTTTCTTT
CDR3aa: CASSYFAENTEAFF

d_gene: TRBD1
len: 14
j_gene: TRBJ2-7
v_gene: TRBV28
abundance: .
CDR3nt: TGTGCCAGCAGTTTATGGAGGGGGCGGTCCGAGCAGTACTTC
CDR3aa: CASSLWRGRSEQYF

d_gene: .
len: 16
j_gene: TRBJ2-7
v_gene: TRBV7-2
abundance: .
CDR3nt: TGTGCCAGCAGCACAAGAAGGACAGTAACCTCCTACGAGCAGTACTTC
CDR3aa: CASSTRRTVTSYEQYF

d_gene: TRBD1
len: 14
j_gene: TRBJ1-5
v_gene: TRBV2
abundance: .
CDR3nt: TGTGCCAGCAGTGTCGGGACAGGGGGTCAGCCCCAGCATTTT
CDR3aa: CASSVGTGGQPQHF

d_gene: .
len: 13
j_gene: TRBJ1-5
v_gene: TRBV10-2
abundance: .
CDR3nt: TGCGCCAGCAGCCACGGTTTGAGTCAGCCCCAGCATTTT
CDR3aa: CASSHGLSQPQHF

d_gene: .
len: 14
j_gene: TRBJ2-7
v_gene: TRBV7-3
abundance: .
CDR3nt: TGTGCCAGCAGCCCACAGGGAATTGGGGGCGAGCAGTACTTC
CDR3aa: CASSPQGIGGEQYF

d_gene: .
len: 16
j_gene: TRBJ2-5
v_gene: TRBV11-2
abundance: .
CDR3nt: TGTGCCAGCAGCCCCCGAACGGTGGGGCTCCGAGAGACCCAGTACTTC
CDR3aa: CASSPRTVGLRETQYF

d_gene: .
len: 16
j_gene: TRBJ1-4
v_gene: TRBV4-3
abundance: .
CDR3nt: TGCGCCAGCAGCCGAAAAAAGGGGGGCGTCTATGAAAAACTGTTTTTT
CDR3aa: CASSRKKGGVYEKLFF

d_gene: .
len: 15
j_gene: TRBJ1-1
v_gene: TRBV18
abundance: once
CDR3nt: TGTGCCAGCTCACCGGCGGTGGTGGGGTCCACTGAAGCTTTCTTT
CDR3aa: CASSPAVVGSTEAFF

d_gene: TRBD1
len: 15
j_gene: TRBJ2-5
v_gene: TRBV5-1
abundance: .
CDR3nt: TGCGCCAGCAGCTTTCCGACAGGGCCCCAGGAGACCCAGTACTTC
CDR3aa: CASSFPTGPQETQYF

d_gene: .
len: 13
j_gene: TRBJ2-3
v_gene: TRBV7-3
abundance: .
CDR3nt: TGTGCCAGCAAGGGGGGCGACACAGATACGCAGTATTTT
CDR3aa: CASKGGDTDTQYF